This T cell receptor (beta chain) was found in a study of blood T cells in healthy people across ages. Study-level findings and limits: It was not known whether donors were CMV positive (a possible confounder of expanded clonotype changes). Considered underestimates were the diversity estimates obtained from one million T cells.

A sample-barcoded 5' primer and a J-beta primer mix were used in a second PCR of roughly 6 to 11 cycles. Sequencing yielded, for each sample, at least 3 million paired-end reads carrying CDR3. TCRdb itself ran the 5' RACE reads through MiXCR, one entry per CDR3 protein. The sample yields about 640,000 distinct CDR3 sequences, over 40% seen once. Note on this clonotype: The antigen remains undetermined.

V lost 5 bases to trimming and J lost 7 bases; unmatched junction nucleotides: 9. Germline values: CDR1 MRHNA, CDR2 SNTAGT. CDR3 size: 15 residues. The V call is TRBV6-4, the J call TRBJ2-1; 9 nucleotides match TRBD2. The sample consisted of blood. The source is a man of 80 years or more in good health. CDR3 sequence (DNA): TGTGCCAGCAGTACAATTAGCGGGAGAGGGAATGAGCAGTTCTTC. Its protein product is CASSTISGRGNEQFF.